The text below deals with one T cell receptor (beta chain). What it binds is not known. The sample comes from a study of T cell responses to AZD1222 COVID-19 vaccine. As for the study in general: Second-dose intervals of approximately 4 or approximately 12 weeks were pooled. Study outcomes and limitations: Among those given AZD1222, only 5 to 7 were seropositive at baseline. The CD4 TCRs associated with vaccination extended across spike and predominated at 160-218 and 743-854. Unmutated variant regions are reportedly targeted by nearly half of spike-specific TCRs.

Assay: immunoSEQ multiplex PCR; the TCRdb copy retains only in-frame clones and omits some. The profile shows about 100,000 clones, 80% to 95% of them singletons. V lost 1 base to trimming and J lost 0 bases, with 22 bases between them. Germline lookup yields CDR1 LNHNV and CDR2 YYDKDF (reference sequence). The CDR3 has 21 residues. This sequence originates from an adult in good health. This chain links TRBV15 with TRBJ1-6; D might be TRBD1 (5 bases). The sample in question was peripheral blood, obtained on day 0 of AZD1222 vaccination. This chain's CDR3 is CATSRGLSGGAKSSYNSPLHF. CDR3 nucleotides: TGTGCCACCAGCAGAGGATTATCAGGAGGGGCCAAGAGCTCCTATAATTCACCCCTCCACTTT.